This TCR beta chain was documented in a study of response to subunit inactivated influenza vaccine. Study-level results: T cells newly recruited by each seasonal influenza vaccination are few, the authors suggested.

TCRdb re-analysed the RT-PCR reads in MiXCR, keeping a single row per CDR3 protein. The table has about 800,000 distinct CDR3 sequences, approximately 21% seen once. This clonotype appeared many times. The antigen remains unidentified. V gave up 4 bases and J gave up 9 bases; unmatched junction bases: 3. CDR3 length: 13 amino acids. The sequenced sample was PBMCs from blood, obtained roughly 5 days after vaccination. The receptor was isolated from a man between 45 and 60 years old who received an inactivated influenza vaccine. The gene calls are TRBV12-3 or TRBV12-4 and TRBJ2-1; 10 bases map to TRBD2. The CDR3 is CASSSSGRGEQFF. In nucleotides, the CDR3 is TGTGCCAGCAGTTCTAGCGGGAGAGGTGAGCAGTTCTTC.